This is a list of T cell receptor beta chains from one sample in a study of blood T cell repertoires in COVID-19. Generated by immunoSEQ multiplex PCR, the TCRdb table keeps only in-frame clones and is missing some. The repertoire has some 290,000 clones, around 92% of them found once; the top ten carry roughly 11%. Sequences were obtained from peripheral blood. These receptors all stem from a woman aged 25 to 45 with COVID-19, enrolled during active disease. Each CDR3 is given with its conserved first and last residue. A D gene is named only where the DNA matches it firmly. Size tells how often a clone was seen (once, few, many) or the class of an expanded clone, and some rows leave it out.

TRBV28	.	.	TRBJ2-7	TGTGCCAGCAGCCCGGTCCCCGGGGATGGCTCCTACGAGCAGTACTTC	CASSPVPGDGSYEQYF
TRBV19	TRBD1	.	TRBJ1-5	TGTGCCAGTAGTAACTGGGACAGTTCTCAGCCCCAGCATTTT	CASSNWDSSQPQHF
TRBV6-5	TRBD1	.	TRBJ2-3	TGTGCCAGCCTCAGGGGGTCAGATACGCAGTATTTT	CASLRGSDTQYF
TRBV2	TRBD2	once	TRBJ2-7	TGTGCCAGCAGGACTAGCGGGTTCTCCTACGAGCAGTACTTC	CASRTSGFSYEQYF
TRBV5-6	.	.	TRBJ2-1	TGTGCCAGCAGCTTGGTCGGTTGGACAGCTAGTCGGAATGAGCAGTTCTTC	CASSLVGWTASRNEQFF
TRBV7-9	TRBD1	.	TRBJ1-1	TGTGCCAGCAGCCCAACGACAGGGGGATACACTGAAGCTTTCTTT	CASSPTTGGYTEAFF
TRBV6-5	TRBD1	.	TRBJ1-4	TGTGCCAGCAGTACGCATAAGGGACAGGGGGAAAAACTGTTTTTT	CASSTHKGQGEKLFF
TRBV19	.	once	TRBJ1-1	TGTGCCAGTAGTATAGGTGACAGACGTGCAGCTTTCTTT	CASSIGDRRAAFF
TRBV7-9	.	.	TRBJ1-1	TGTGCCAGCACCCCTCAGAACATGAACACTGAAGCTTTCTTT	CASTPQNMNTEAFF
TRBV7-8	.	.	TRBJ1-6	TGTGCCAGCAGCTTCAGGACTATCGGGTCCTATAATTCACCCCTCCACTTT	CASSFRTIGSYNSPLHF
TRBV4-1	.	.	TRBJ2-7	TGCGCCAGCAGCCAAGTCCCAGGGACCTACGAGCAGTACTTC	CASSQVPGTYEQYF
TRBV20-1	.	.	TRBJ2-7	TGCAGTGGCGCGGGGCTGTACGAGCAGTACTTC	CSGAGLYEQYF
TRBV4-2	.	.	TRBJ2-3	TGTGCCAGCAGCCAAAGGCCAGCGGGCCAAAGCACAGATACGCAGTATTTT	CASSQRPAGQSTDTQYF
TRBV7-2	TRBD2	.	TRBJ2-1	TGTGCCAGCAGCTGGGGACTAGCGGGGTATGAGCAGTTCTTC	CASSWGLAGYEQFF
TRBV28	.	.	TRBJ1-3	TGTGCCAGCAGTTTAGGGGGGGGACGAAGAAACACCATATATTTT	CASSLGGGRRNTIYF
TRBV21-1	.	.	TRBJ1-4	TGTGCCAGCAGCATCCGGGACAGACTCCCAACTAATGAAAAACTGTTTTTT	CASSIRDRLPTNEKLFF